The clone carrying this TCR beta chain was seen repeatedly, ten times or more. Its antigen is as yet unknown. CDR1 is SEHNR and CDR2 is FQNEAQ in the germline V gene (reference sequence). J gave up 5 bases and V 4 bases, and 7 bases lay outside the gene matches. This CDR3 comprises 14 residues. This sample stems from a study of identical twins. Overall study results and limits: In cord blood, abundant beta clonotypes had fewer insertions; memory showed no trend. Its conclusions, products of cross-sectional statistical analysis, did not come from following the same donors.

Template switching created a universal primer site, and the cDNA included unique molecular identifiers. TCRdb fed the 5' RACE reads into MiXCR, producing one record per CDR3 protein. The sample consists of 400,000 to 500,000 distinct CDR3 sequences, approximately 17% of them appearing once. The chain is built from TRBV7-9 and TRBJ1-2; 7 bases match TRBD1. The source material was naive T cells sorted from blood. The origin of this receptor is a man aged 50 to 60 in good health. The CDR3 here is CASSSPGQSYGYTF. The CDR3 bases are TGTGCCAGCAGCTCCCCGGGACAGAGTTATGGCTACACCTTC.